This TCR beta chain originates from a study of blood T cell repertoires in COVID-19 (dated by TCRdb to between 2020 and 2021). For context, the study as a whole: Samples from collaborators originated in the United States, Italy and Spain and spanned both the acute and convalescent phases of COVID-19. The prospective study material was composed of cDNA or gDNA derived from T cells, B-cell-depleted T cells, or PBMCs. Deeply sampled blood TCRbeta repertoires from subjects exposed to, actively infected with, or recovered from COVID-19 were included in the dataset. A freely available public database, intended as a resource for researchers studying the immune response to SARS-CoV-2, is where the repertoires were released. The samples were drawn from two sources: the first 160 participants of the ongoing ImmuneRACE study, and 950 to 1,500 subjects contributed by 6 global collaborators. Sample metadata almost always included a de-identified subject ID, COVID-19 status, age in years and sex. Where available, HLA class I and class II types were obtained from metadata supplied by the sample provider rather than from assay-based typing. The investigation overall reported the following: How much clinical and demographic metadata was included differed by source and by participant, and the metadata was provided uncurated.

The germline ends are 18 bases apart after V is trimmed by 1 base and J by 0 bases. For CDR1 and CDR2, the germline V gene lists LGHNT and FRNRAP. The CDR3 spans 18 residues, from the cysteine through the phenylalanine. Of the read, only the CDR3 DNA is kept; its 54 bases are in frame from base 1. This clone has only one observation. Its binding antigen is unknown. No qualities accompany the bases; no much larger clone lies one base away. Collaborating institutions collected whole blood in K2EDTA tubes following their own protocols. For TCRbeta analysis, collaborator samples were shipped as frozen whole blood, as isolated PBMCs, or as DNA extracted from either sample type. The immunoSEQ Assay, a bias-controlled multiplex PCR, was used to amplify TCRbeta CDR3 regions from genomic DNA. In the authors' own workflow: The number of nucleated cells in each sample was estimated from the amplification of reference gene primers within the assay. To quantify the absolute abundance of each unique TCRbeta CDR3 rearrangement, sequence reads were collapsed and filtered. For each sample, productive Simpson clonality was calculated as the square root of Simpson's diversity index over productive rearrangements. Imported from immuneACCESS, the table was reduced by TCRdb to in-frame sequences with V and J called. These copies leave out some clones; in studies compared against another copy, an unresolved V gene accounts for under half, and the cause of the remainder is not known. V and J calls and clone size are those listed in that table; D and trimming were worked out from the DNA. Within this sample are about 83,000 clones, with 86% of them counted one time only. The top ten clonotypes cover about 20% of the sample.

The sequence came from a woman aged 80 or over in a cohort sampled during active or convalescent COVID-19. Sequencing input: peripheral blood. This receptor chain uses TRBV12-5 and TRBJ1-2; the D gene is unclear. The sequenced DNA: TGTGCTAGTGGTTTGGCCCATACCCCGGGTAGTTCTAACTATGGCTACACCTTC. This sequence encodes CASGLAHTPGSSNYGYTF.